These 16 T cell receptor beta chains came from one sample sequenced in a study of shared clonotypes between healthy human individuals. Assay: immunoSEQ multiplex PCR; the TCRdb copy retains only in-frame clones and omits some. The sample carries about 1 million clones, about 75% recorded once. The sequenced material came from memory CD4+ T cells sorted from blood. Described subset: CD45RA-negative fraction. Receptors originate from a man aged 18 to 30 in good health.

This clone was found a few times. The genes are TRBV30 and TRBJ1-2; possibly TRBD1 for D (5 bases). The CDR3 totals 13 residues. V was trimmed by 3 bases and J by 7 bases, leaving 15 bases between them. Germline-derived CDR1 and CDR2 are GTSNPN and SVGIG (reference sequence). The CDR3 DNA follows: TGTGCCTGGAGCGTTCCGGGACTCGGTGGCTACACCTTC. Translating it yields CAWSVPGLGGYTF.

The sample holds one count of this clone. The V and J genes are TRBV2 and TRBJ1-1, with unresolved D. The germline CDR1 and CDR2 sequences are SNHLY and FYNNEI. Trimming stripped 8 bases from V and 0 bases from J, with 10 bases between. The CDR3 has 13 amino acids. The chain's CDR3 is CASSIRMNTEAFF. CDR3 in DNA: TGTGCCAGCTCGATTCGGATGAACACTGAAGCTTTCTTT.

The chain couples TRBV6-5 to TRBJ2-7; TRBD1 is a possible D gene (5 bases). Trimming took off 7 bases at V and 2 bases at J, with 12 bases between the two ends. The CDR3 is 13 amino acids. CDR1 and CDR2 (germline): MNHEY, SVGAGI. CDR3: CASTSGMAYEQYF. The CDR3 DNA follows: TGTGCCAGCACTTCAGGGATGGCCTACGAGCAGTACTTC.

This clone was picked up one time. The chain uses TRBV6-5 and TRBJ2-5, with 13 bases fitting TRBD2. The CDR3 loop spans 15 amino acids. Germline values: CDR1 MNHEY, CDR2 SVGAGI. V lost 6 bases and J lost 6; bases outside the gene matches: 7. The CDR3 DNA reads as TGTGCCAGCAGGCATACGACTAGCGGGAGGCAGACCCAGTACTTC. This translates into CASRHTTSGRQTQYF.

V gene TRBV28 combines with J gene TRBJ1-1; D may be TRBD1 (5 bases). Germline V gene lookup returns CDR1 MDHEN and CDR2 SYDVKM. With 7 bases removed from V and 6 bases from J, the gap between germline ends came to 15 bases. The length of the CDR3 is 13 residues. The CDR3 sequence is CASIRDLGAEAFF. CDR3 in DNA: TGTGCCAGCATCCGGGACTTAGGGGCTGAAGCTTTCTTT.

V is TRBV28 and J is TRBJ2-4; 10 nucleotides align to TRBD1. The CDR3 loop spans 16 amino acids. J was trimmed by 0 bases and V by 5 bases; bases with no gene match: 4. Germline CDR1 reads MDHEN; CDR2 reads SYDVKM. CDR3 bases: TGTGCCAGCAGTCTGACAGGGGGCCTAGCCAAAAACATTCAGTACTTC. This translates into CASSLTGGLAKNIQYF.

The J gene is TRBJ2-3, the V gene TRBV4-3; 9 nucleotides line up with TRBD2. J gave up 2 bases and V 0 bases, and 9 bases lay outside the gene matches. The CDR3 totals 18 residues. Per germline, CDR1 LGHNA and CDR2 YSLEER. As DNA, the CDR3 is TGCGCCAGCAGCCAAGATCTGGTAGCGGGGGAGTACACAGATACGCAGTATTTT. This translates into CASSQDLVAGEYTDTQYF.

The chain is built from TRBV6-5 and TRBJ1-1; D is perhaps TRBD1 (5 bases). The V gene lost 0 bases and the J gene lost 3 bases, with 11 bases spanning the gap. The V gene's germline CDR1 is MNHEY and CDR2 SVGAGI. CDR3 length: 15 residues. CDR3 region: CASSYSTKGHTEAFF. CDR3 bases: TGTGCCAGCAGTTACTCAACGAAGGGGCACACTGAAGCTTTCTTT.

This chain connects TRBV5-6 to TRBJ2-5; weak D call: TRBD1 (5 bases). From germline, CDR1 is SGHDT and CDR2 YYEEEE. The CDR3 covers 13 residues. V lost 1 base and J 5 bases, leaving 9 bases between the germline ends. CDR3 loop: CASSLSRVETQYF. The CDR3 coding sequence is TGTGCCAGCAGCTTGTCCAGGGTGGAGACCCAGTACTTC.

To note about this clone: This sample also contains other DNA sequences that code for the same CDR3. This chain joins TRBV30 and TRBJ1-5; D is undetermined. This CDR3 has 15 amino acids. The germline V and J ends were trimmed by 0 bases and 0 bases, with 9 bases remaining between them. Germline V gene sequence: CDR1 GTSNPN, CDR2 SVGIG (reference sequence). The CDR3 DNA reads TGTGCCTGGAGTGTAGGCGGGAATAGCAATCAGCCCCAGCATTTT. This sequence encodes CAWSVGGNSNQPQHF. Full variable domain (outside the CDR3, taken from reference TRBV30 and TRBJ1-5): SQTIHQWPATLVQPVGSPLSLECTVEGTSNPNLYWYRQAAGRGLQLLFYSVGIGQISSEVPQNLSASRPQDRQFILSSKKLLLSDSGFYLCAWSVGGNSNQPQHFGDGTRLSIL.

The chain is built from TRBV27 and TRBJ2-7; TRBD1 agrees at 10 bases. The CDR3 is 16 amino acids. With V trimmed by 4 bases and J by 3 bases, 9 bases remained unmatched. CDR1 is MNHEY, CDR2 SMNVEV, per germline (reference sequence). This chain's CDR3 is CASSSLGQGEFYEQYF. CDR3 DNA: TGTGCCAGCAGTTCCTTAGGACAGGGGGAATTCTACGAGCAGTACTTC.

Comment on this clone: Other DNA sequences in the same sample also yield this CDR3. The rearrangement joins TRBV5-4 to TRBJ2-4, with a weak D call TRBD2 (6 bases). With 2 bases removed from V and 0 bases from J, the gap between germline ends came to 12 bases. The CDR3 length is 16 residues. Germline V lookup: CDR1 SGHNT, CDR2 YYREEE (reference sequence). The CDR3 protein is CASSLGGDLAKNIQYF. The CDR3, as DNA: TGTGCCAGCAGCTTAGGAGGGGATCTAGCCAAAAACATTCAGTACTTC.

The chain is built from TRBV2 and TRBJ2-7; D is perhaps TRBD2 (6 bases). CDR1 is SNHLY and CDR2 is FYNNEI in the germline V gene. The CDR3 length is 13 residues. V was pared by 8 bases and J by 0 bases, with 11 bases between. This CDR3 reads CASAGPSSYEQYF. Written as DNA, the CDR3 is TGTGCCAGCGCGGGACCCAGCTCCTACGAGCAGTACTTC.

This chain links TRBV13 with TRBJ2-5; 8 bases align to TRBD1. Germline trimming cut 5 bases from V and 1 base from J; bases unmatched to any gene: 9. Germline assignment: CDR1 PRHDT and CDR2 FYEKMQ (reference sequence). This CDR3 region has 16 residues. In nucleotides, the CDR3 is TGTGCCAGCAGCACCCGACAGGGGAGAGGCCAAGAGACCCAGTACTTC. Translated, it gives CASSTRQGRGQETQYF.

The CDR3 spells CASSLARGYEQYF. CDR3 bases: TGTGCCAGCAGCTTAGCTCGAGGATACGAGCAGTACTTC. The genes are TRBV13 and TRBJ2-7; D gene uncertain. With 1 base removed from V and 4 bases from J, the gap between germline ends came to 8 bases. The CDR3 covers 13 residues. Per the germline V gene, CDR1 is PRHDT and CDR2 is FYEKMQ (reference sequence).

The chain uses TRBV2 and TRBJ2-7, with 10 bases lining up with TRBD2. CDR1 SNHLY and CDR2 FYNNEI come from the germline V gene. Unmatched junction bases numbered 8, after V lost 6 bases and J lost 3 bases. The CDR3 is 15 amino acids. As DNA, the CDR3 is TGTGCCAGCAGGGTCGAAGCGGGAGGGATCTACGAGCAGTACTTC. Protein: CASRVEAGGIYEQYF.